The 3 T cell receptor beta chains presented below share a single source sample, sequenced in a study of post-analysis software for immune sequencing data (dated by TCRdb to 2014 to 2015). Paper-wide results and their limitations: Four to six TRBV segments, including TRBV5-6, TRBV5-1 and TRBV20-1, were significantly more frequent in patients than controls.

Libraries came from PCR. These reads were obtained on an Illumina HiSeq 2500. To reduce PCR and sequencing biases, unique molecular identifiers were built into the TCR beta cDNA libraries. TCRdb ran its own pipeline on the public reads, namely fastp trimming at Q25 and MiXCR clone calling, and kept in-frame beta chains. Duplicate CDR3 protein sequences are folded into a single record with the most common DNA and genes. This sample lists almost 700,000 distinct CDR3 sequences; roughly three fifths were detected once. 11% of the sample belongs to the ten largest clones. Their antigens remain unidentified. The specimen sequenced was blood. These TCRs come from a girl aged 2 to 9 with multiple sclerosis.

The chain employs TRBV10-3 and TRBJ1-2; the match to TRBD1 covers 8 bases. V lost 6 bases to trimming and J lost 3 bases; unmatched junction nucleotides: 9. Germline V CDR1 and CDR2: ENHRY, SYGVKD. The CDR3 is 15 amino acids. For the CDR3, the DNA is TGTGCCATCAGGATACTACAGGGGGAATACTATGGCTACACCTTC. Protein: CAIRILQGEYYGYTF.

V is TRBV5-1 and J is TRBJ2-3; 9 bases line up with TRBD1. The CDR3 runs 14 residues. Germline V lookup: CDR1 SGHRS, CDR2 YFSETQ. Trimming removed 6 bases from V and 5 bases from J; junction bases left unmatched: 7. CDR3 protein: CASNFGTGRDTQYF. In DNA form, the CDR3 reads TGCGCCAGCAACTTCGGGACAGGGAGAGATACGCAGTATTTT. Combining the CDR3 with reference TRBV5-1 and TRBJ2-3 gives the whole variable domain KAGVTQTPRYLIKTRGQQVTLSCSPISGHRSVSWYQQTPGQGLQFLFEYFSETQRNKGNFPGRFSGRQFSNSRSEMNVSTLELGDSALYLCASNFGTGRDTQYFGPGTRLTVL.

V usage is TRBV12-3 or TRBV12-4 and J usage is TRBJ1-2; no reliable D call. V was cut by 5 bases and J by 4 bases, with 14 bases left in between. The CDR3 is 14 residues long. CDR3 sequence: CASSHGPTFYGYTF. DNA for the CDR3: TGTGCCAGCAGTCATGGACCTACTTTCTATGGCTACACCTTC.